This TCR beta chain comes out of a study of graft-versus-host responses after intestinal transplantation. Study details: Every recipient had anti-thymocyte globulin induction and 2 to 4 years of tacrolimus plus steroids.

Lymphocytes (intraepithelial and lamina propria) were released by processing the graft tissue. Assay: immunoSEQ multiplex PCR; the TCRdb copy retains only in-frame clones and omits some. The sample shows about 29,000 clones, around four fifths of them seen only once. The CDR3 covers 15 residues. The germline V gene encodes CDR1 MNHEY and CDR2 SVGAGI. V lost 5 bases to trimming and J lost 9 bases; unmatched junction nucleotides: 8. This rearrangement joins TRBV6-5 to TRBJ1-6; TRBD1 matches 9 bases. This receptor was obtained from a human patient who received an intestinal transplant, so some T cells may come from the graft donor. Material: ileum tissue, obtained 98 days after intestinal transplantation. The CDR3 spells CASSTGGTGSSPLHF. For the CDR3, the DNA is TGTGCCAGCAGTACCGGGGGGACAGGGTCTTCACCCCTCCACTTT.